This TCR beta chain comes out of a study of shared clonotypes between healthy human individuals. Background on the study: Used for every donor were three CD4 naive, three CD4 memory, two CD8 naive and one CD8 memory plate. Study-wide points: Large depth notwithstanding, sorted-subset sequencing proved incomplete by rarefaction.

The CDR3 length is 16 residues. Germline CDR1 reads MNHEY; CDR2 reads SMNVEV (reference sequence). Trimming left V 3 bases short and J 1 base short, with 13 bases between. Comment on this clone: Its antigen remains unknown.

In the original processing: ImmunoSEQ yielded junction-only sequences lacking quality scores, so filtering differed. The table came from immunoSEQ multiplex PCR; TCRdb's copy has only in-frame clones and leaves some out. The V and J calls and clone size were taken over from that table, and D and trimming were inferred from the DNA. The sample has about 610,000 clones; about 96% are singletons. Naive CD8 cells, CD45RO-negative and positively selected for CCR7, excluded terminally differentiated effector memory CD45RA+ cells. J is TRBJ2-4 and V is TRBV27, with TRBD2 as a possible D gene (6 bases). Sequencing was carried out using naive CD8+ T cells sorted from blood. This clonotype originated in a woman in her twenties or thirties in good health. DNA for the CDR3: TGTGCCAGCAGTTTGATCGGGGGTTTGGCCAAAAACATTCAGTACTTC. Encoded protein: CASSLIGGLAKNIQYF.